This T cell receptor beta chain was found in a study of cytomegalovirus exposure and HLA in healthy donors. Turning to this clone: A read error may account for a junction end that differs from germline.

Per the germline V gene, CDR1 is SGHVS and CDR2 is FQNEAQ. CDR3 length equals 17 residues. Researchers ran the PCR with 60 Vbeta and 13 Jbeta primers. Only in-frame clones appear in the TCRdb table, and some are missing; sequencing was by immunoSEQ multiplex PCR. This table holds around 140,000 clones, roughly 76% found once. Sequencing was done on a sample of PBMCs. The gene calls are TRBV7-8 and TRBJ2-5, with 7 bases aligning to TRBD2. The sequence came from a woman aged 30 to 39 in good health and CMV-seronegative. As DNA, the CDR3 is TGTGCCAGCAGCTTAGTAAGGTTGGCTAGCGGTGAAGAGGCCCAGTACTTC. Translated: CASSLVRLASGEEAQYF.